This TCR beta chain was captured by sequencing in a study of blood T cell repertoires in COVID-19. Across the whole study: T cells, B-cell-depleted T cells, or PBMCs supplied cDNA or gDNA.

V was pared by 5 bases and J by 7 bases, with 17 bases between. Looked up from germline, CDR1 is MDHEN and CDR2 is SYDVKM. The length of the CDR3 is 14 residues. The repertoire was sequenced with immunoSEQ multiplex PCR; TCRdb's copy has only in-frame clones and lacks some. Among roughly 410,000 clones listed, about 91% were seen once. The sequence was collected from a woman between 40 and 50 years old with COVID-19, enrolled during active disease. Sequencing was done on a sample of peripheral blood. This chain connects TRBV28 to TRBJ2-5; maybe TRBD1 (6 bases). CDR3 sequence: CASSPYRELGTQYF. CDR3 nucleotides: TGTGCCAGCAGTCCGTACAGGGAATTAGGGACCCAGTACTTC.